Following are 30 T cell receptor beta chains from one sample sequenced in a study of tumor-infiltrating lymphocytes in localized non-small cell lung cancer. Some clones are missing from TCRdb's copy, which holds only in-frame ones; the method was immunoSEQ multiplex PCR. The sample records about 11,000 clones, 65% to 90% being singletons. Sequencing used uninvolved lung tissue not adjacent to the tumor. These receptors came from a human donor with non-small cell lung cancer.

The rearrangement joins TRBV5-4 to TRBJ1-3, with 11 bases lining up with TRBD1. The CDR3 runs 16 residues. The V gene end was trimmed by 6 bases and the J gene end by 0 bases; junction bases not matched to a gene: 5. The germline V gene encodes CDR1 SGHNT and CDR2 YYREEE (reference sequence). The CDR3 spells CASNGTGGFSGNTIYF. The CDR3, as DNA: TGTGCCAGCAACGGGACAGGGGGTTTCTCTGGAAACACCATATATTTT.

This chain links TRBV29-1 with TRBJ2-3; 7 bases map to TRBD2. Germline V gives CDR1 SQVTM, CDR2 ANQGSEA. V was clipped by 8 bases and J by 0 bases; unmatched bases: 11. The CDR3 is 15 amino acids. The CDR3 DNA sequence: TGCAGCTTTGTGGGGACTACCTCTAGCACAGATACGCAGTATTTT. Its protein is CSFVGTTSSTDTQYF.

This clone was observed a single time. This rearrangement joins TRBV2 to TRBJ1-4; the match to TRBD1 covers 11 bases. V shed 5 bases and J 8 bases; nucleotides not matched to a gene: 7. This CDR3 has 15 amino acids. Per the germline V gene, CDR1 is SNHLY and CDR2 is FYNNEI. This CDR3 reads CASSPWTGGYEKLFF. CDR3 nucleotides: TGTGCCAGCAGTCCTTGGACAGGGGGCTACGAAAAACTGTTTTTT.

V gene TRBV6-1 combines with J gene TRBJ1-2; 7 bases line up with TRBD1. The V gene's germline CDR1 is MNHNS and CDR2 SASEGT. V lost 9 bases, J lost 8 bases, and 9 bases stayed unmatched. This CDR3 has 12 amino acids. DNA of the CDR3: TGTGCCAGAGGGGGCCCCAGGGGCGGCTACACCTTC. Translated, it gives CARGGPRGGYTF.

The V call is TRBV27, the J call TRBJ2-5; TRBD1 matches 7 bases. With V trimmed by 0 bases and J by 7 bases, 11 bases remained unmatched. Looked up from germline, CDR1 is MNHEY and CDR2 is SMNVEV (reference sequence). This CDR3 is 16 amino acids long. The CDR3 DNA reads TGTGCCAGCAGTTTATCCCCCGGGACAGCCCTGGGGACCCAGTACTTC. Protein product: CASSLSPGTALGTQYF.

The genes are TRBV7-9 and TRBJ2-1, with TRBD1 identical over 7 bases. Germline assignment: CDR1 SEHNR and CDR2 FQNEAQ (reference sequence). V was pared by 2 bases and J by 5 bases, with 6 bases of the junction left unmatched. The CDR3 is 15 residues long. In DNA form, the CDR3 reads TGTGCCAGCAGCTTAAAGTCCGGGACAGACAATGAGCAGTTCTTC. Encoded protein: CASSLKSGTDNEQFF.

This chain joins TRBV10-2 and TRBJ1-2; D perhaps matches TRBD1 (6 bases). The germline CDR1 and CDR2 sequences are WSHSY and SAAADI. Between the trimmed V and J ends, which lost 4 bases and 6 bases, there was a span of 15 bases. This CDR3 has 14 residues. This chain's CDR3 is CASSVPGEVDGYTF. Here the CDR3 DNA reads TGCGCCAGCAGTGTCCCAGGGGAGGTGGATGGCTACACCTTC.

The chain combines TRBV15 with TRBJ1-5, with no clear D. CDR1 is LNHNV, CDR2 YYDKDF, per germline (reference sequence). V was pared by 0 bases and J by 1 base, with 7 bases between. There are 15 residues in the CDR3. The CDR3 DNA follows: TGTGCCACCAGCAGAGATTATGGGAGCAATCAGCCCCAGCATTTT. Its translation: CATSRDYGSNQPQHF.

The chain carries TRBV19 and TRBJ1-2, with a weak D call TRBD1 (6 bases). CDR3 length equals 14 residues. Between the trimmed V and J ends, which lost 3 bases and 3 bases, there was a span of 11 bases. The germline V gene has CDR1 LNHDA and CDR2 SQIVND (reference sequence). The CDR3 spells CASSMGRGYYGYTF. Written as DNA, the CDR3 is TGTGCCAGTAGTATGGGCAGGGGTTACTATGGCTACACCTTC.

The chain uses TRBV30 and TRBJ2-1; the D gene is possibly TRBD1 (6 bases). This CDR3 comprises 13 residues. CDR1 is GTSNPN, CDR2 SVGIG, per germline (reference sequence). V was pared by 3 bases and J by 6 bases, with 12 bases between. The CDR3 nucleotides read TGTGCCTGGAGCATCCTAGGGGGCAATGAGCAGTTCTTC. This translates into CAWSILGGNEQFF.

This chain connects TRBV7-9 to TRBJ2-7; 7 positions agree with TRBD1. The CDR3 is 15 residues long. V shed 5 bases and J 2 bases; nucleotides not matched to a gene: 9. Germline V lookup: CDR1 SEHNR, CDR2 FQNEAQ (reference sequence). CDR3 sequence (DNA): TGTGCCAGCAGCGTGACAGGGTTGGGCCCCTACGAGCAGTACTTC. It is translated as CASSVTGLGPYEQYF.

The chain links TRBV5-5 to TRBJ1-1; D uncertain. The length of the CDR3 is 12 residues. The V end was cut by 4 bases, the J end by 5 bases, with 9 bases between. From germline, CDR1 is SGHKS and CDR2 YYEKEE (reference sequence). The CDR3 protein is CASSQPGTEAFF. The CDR3 DNA is TGTGCCAGCAGCCAACCTGGGACTGAAGCTTTCTTT.

This clone was picked up one time. A junction boundary mismatches the germline segment, possibly from a read error. The V and J genes are TRBV11-2 and TRBJ2-1; 11 bases line up with TRBD2. This CDR3 contains 13 residues. CDR1 and CDR2 (germline): SGHAT, FQNNGV. The CDR3 DNA reads TGTGCCAGCAGGTTAGCGGGGGGGCATGAGCAGTTCTTC. This translates into CASRLAGGHEQFF. The full variable domain, its missing parts supplied by reference TRBV11-2 and TRBJ2-1, is EAGVAQSPRYKIIEKRQSVAFWCNPISGHATLYWYQQILGQGPKLLIQFQNNGVVDDSQLPKDRFSAERLKGVDSTLKIQPAKLEDSAVYLCASRLAGGHEQFFGPGTRLTVL.

This clone was recorded only once. The chain links TRBV5-6 to TRBJ2-6; a weak D match, TRBD2 (5 bases). Germline V gene lookup returns CDR1 SGHDT and CDR2 YYEEEE. This CDR3 has 15 residues. The ends were cut back, 3 bases at V and 3 bases at J, with 10 bases in the middle. The CDR3 region is CASSSLGDGANVLTF. The CDR3 region has the DNA TGTGCCAGCAGCTCCCTCGGGGATGGGGCCAACGTCCTGACTTTC.

This clone was detected a few times. V is TRBV11-1 and J is TRBJ2-5, with TRBD2 matching 8 bases. V was pared by 1 base and J by 1 base, with 2 bases of the junction left unmatched. Germline-derived CDR1 and CDR2 are SGHAT and FQDESV (reference sequence). This CDR3 has 15 amino acids. The CDR3 bases are TGTGCCAGCAGCTTAGGACGGGGGGGCCAAGAGACCCAGTACTTC. It encodes CASSLGRGGQETQYF.

The genes are TRBV11-2 and TRBJ1-4; the D is unclear. The germline CDR1 and CDR2 sequences are SGHAT and FQNNGV. The CDR3 consists of 13 residues. The ends were cut back, 0 bases at V and 10 bases at J, with 9 bases in the middle. DNA for the CDR3: TGTGCCAGCAGCTTAGAAAATTACGGAAAACTGTTTTTT. Translated, it gives CASSLENYGKLFF.

The chain links TRBV10-3 to TRBJ1-1; weak D call: TRBD1 (6 bases). V was pared by 7 bases and J by 0 bases, with 9 bases between. Germline V gives CDR1 ENHRY, CDR2 SYGVKD. The CDR3 is 13 residues long. CDR3 protein: CAIKDSVNTEAFF. The CDR3 DNA sequence: TGTGCCATCAAGGACAGCGTGAACACTGAAGCTTTCTTT.

The CDR3 is CSARTAYGYTF. In DNA, the CDR3 is TGCAGTGCTAGAACCGCGTATGGCTACACCTTC. J is TRBJ1-2 and V is TRBV20-1; D not certain. Germline-derived CDR1 and CDR2 are DFQATT and SNEGSKA (reference sequence). Trimming pared 2 bases from V and 5 bases from J, leaving 6 bases between. CDR3 length: 11 amino acids.

The CDR3 coding sequence is TGTGCCAGCAGTTCCATTTCACAGACGGGGCGCTCTGGAAACACCATATATTTT. This codes for CASSSISQTGRSGNTIYF. V and J are TRBV27 and TRBJ1-3, with D tentatively TRBD1 (5 bases). CDR1 is MNHEY and CDR2 is SMNVEV in the germline V gene (reference sequence). Deletions cut 4 bases from V and 0 bases from J, with 19 bases between. The CDR3 extends over 18 amino acids.

This chain connects TRBV18 to TRBJ1-6; D might be TRBD1 (6 bases). Germline CDR1 KGHSH, CDR2 LQKENI. Trimming took 1 base from V and 5 from J, leaving 9 bases between them. The length of the CDR3 is 15 residues. Here the CDR3 DNA reads TGTGCCAGCTCACCACGGGCAGGGGATAATTCACCCCTCCACTTT. This gives the protein CASSPRAGDNSPLHF.

This clone was seen a handful of times. V gene TRBV7-9 combines with J gene TRBJ1-5; TRBD1 matches at 10 bases. Trimming cost V 5 bases and J 7 bases; bases outside gene matches: 8. This CDR3 contains 15 residues. CDR1 and CDR2 from the germline V gene are SEHNR and FQNEAQ (reference sequence). The CDR3 protein is CASSGTGVHGQPQHF. As DNA, the CDR3 is TGTGCCAGCAGCGGGACAGGGGTCCATGGACAGCCCCAGCATTTT.

This sequence joins TRBV5-1 and TRBJ1-4; D is possibly TRBD1 (6 bases). This CDR3 is built from 14 residues. The ends were cut back, 4 bases at V and 7 bases at J, with 14 bases in the middle. The germline gives CDR1 SGHRS, CDR2 YFSETQ. The CDR3 sequence: CASSQGRSGEKLFF. Here the CDR3 DNA reads TGCGCCAGCAGCCAGGGGCGGTCCGGTGAAAAACTGTTTTTT.

The V gene is TRBV6-1, the J gene TRBJ2-5; 10 nucleotides line up with TRBD2. CDR1 MNHNS and CDR2 SASEGT come from the germline V gene. The CDR3 totals 14 residues. The trim removed 6 bases at V and 4 bases at J, leaving 5 bases unmatched. CDR3 nucleotide sequence: TGTGCCAGCAGGAGAGCGGGGGGGCCAGAGACCCAGTACTTC. This sequence encodes CASRRAGGPETQYF.

This chain uses TRBV7-2 with TRBJ2-5, with D tentatively TRBD2 (5 bases). Trimming shortened V by 4 bases and J by 5 bases, and 11 bases separated the two germline ends. The CDR3 is 13 residues long. The V gene's germline CDR1 is SGHTA and CDR2 FQGNSA. The CDR3 region is CASSSGRGETQYF. CDR3 coding DNA: TGTGCCAGCAGCTCCGGACGAGGGGAGACCCAGTACTTC.

V and J are TRBV6-6 and TRBJ2-7, with 9 nucleotides matching TRBD1. Trimming cost V 4 bases and J 1 base; bases outside gene matches: 2. The CDR3 covers 14 residues. The germline V gene encodes CDR1 MNHNY and CDR2 SVGAGI (reference sequence). Written as DNA, the CDR3 is TGTGCCAGCAGTTGGACAGGGGTTTCCTACGAGCAGTACTTC. Amino acid sequence: CASSWTGVSYEQYF.

This chain uses TRBV4-3 with TRBJ2-5; possibly TRBD1 for D (5 bases). The CDR3 has 15 residues. Germline V gene sequence: CDR1 LGHNA, CDR2 YSLEER. Trimming cost V 0 bases and J 5 bases, with 13 bases left between them. The CDR3 nucleotides read TGCGCCAGCAGCCAAGATCATCAGGGATGGGAGACCCAGTACTTC. It translates to CASSQDHQGWETQYF.

This clone appeared once. The CDR3 loop is CASSLLTMGITGELFF. DNA of the CDR3: TGTGCCAGCAGCTTACTGACGATGGGGATCACCGGGGAGCTGTTTTTT. The chain combines TRBV7-9 with TRBJ2-2; D uncertain. CDR1 is SEHNR, CDR2 FQNEAQ, per germline (reference sequence). CDR3 size: 16 residues. V lost 2 bases, J lost 4 bases, and 14 bases lay in between.

The J gene is TRBJ1-6, the V gene TRBV7-9; 7 bases agree with TRBD1. Unmatched junction bases numbered 4, after V lost 5 bases and J lost 0 bases. Germline V gene lookup returns CDR1 SEHNR and CDR2 FQNEAQ (reference sequence). CDR3 size: 16 residues. The CDR3 bases are TGTGCCAGCAGCCCAGGGGGGAGCTCCTATAATTCACCCCTCCACTTT. This gives the protein CASSPGGSSYNSPLHF.

The V gene is TRBV5-1, the J gene TRBJ1-1; 9 bases agree with TRBD1. Looked up from germline, CDR1 is SGHRS and CDR2 is YFSETQ. The CDR3 runs to 15 residues. J was trimmed by 4 bases and V by 4 bases; bases with no gene match: 8. In nucleotides, the CDR3 is TGCGCCAGCAGCAACGGACAGGGGCAGGGCACTGAAGCTTTCTTT. Protein product: CASSNGQGQGTEAFF. Supplemented by reference TRBV5-1 and TRBJ1-1, the full variable domain reads KAGVTQTPRYLIKTRGQQVTLSCSPISGHRSVSWYQQTPGQGLQFLFEYFSETQRNKGNFPGRFSGRQFSNSRSEMNVSTLELGDSALYLCASSNGQGQGTEAFFGQGTRLTVV.

V usage is TRBV27 and J usage is TRBJ2-7; D might be TRBD1 (6 bases). This CDR3 region has 15 residues. V lost 5 bases, J lost 2 bases, and 16 bases lay in between. Germline CDR1 MNHEY, CDR2 SMNVEV (reference sequence). The DNA of the CDR3 is TGTGCCAGCAGTATGTTGACAGGAGAAGCCTACGAGCAGTACTTC. Its translation: CASSMLTGEAYEQYF.